This paragraph reports one T cell receptor (beta chain). The CDR3 loop spans 16 amino acids. Germline V lookup: CDR1 LNHNV, CDR2 YYDKDF (reference sequence). The V segment lost 3 bases and the J segment 5 bases; nucleotides outside the gene matches: 7. Amplified regions were TCR beta CDR3 sequences from RNA transcripts. First-round RT-PCR with HTBI primers amplified the TCR CDR3 region. Each CDR3 protein gets one entry after TCRdb re-called the multiplex PCR reads with MiXCR. The sample has around 800,000 distinct CDR3 sequences, over 35% seen once. This specimen belongs to a study of T cells in Graves' hyperthyroidism and ophthalmopathy.

The sample taken for sequencing was blood. This clonotype originated in a man aged 18 to 30 with Graves' hyperthyroidism. The V and J genes are TRBV15 and TRBJ2-2; 9 positions match TRBD2. The CDR3 spells CATSSTGLARTGELFF. Here the CDR3 DNA reads TGTGCCACCAGCAGCACCGGACTAGCGAGAACCGGGGAGCTGTTTTTT.